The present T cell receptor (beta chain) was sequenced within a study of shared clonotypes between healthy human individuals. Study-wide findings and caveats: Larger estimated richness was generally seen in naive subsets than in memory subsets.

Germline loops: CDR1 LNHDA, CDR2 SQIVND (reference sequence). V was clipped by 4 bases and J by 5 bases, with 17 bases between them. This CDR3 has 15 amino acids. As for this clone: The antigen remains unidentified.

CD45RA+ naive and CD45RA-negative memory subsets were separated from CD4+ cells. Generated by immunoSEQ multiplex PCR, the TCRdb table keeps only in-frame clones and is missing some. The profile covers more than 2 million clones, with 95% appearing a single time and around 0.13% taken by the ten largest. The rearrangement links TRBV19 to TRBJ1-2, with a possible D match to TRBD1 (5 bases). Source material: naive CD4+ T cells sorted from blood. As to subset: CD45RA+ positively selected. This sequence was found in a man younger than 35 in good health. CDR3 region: CASSTRGGTGYGYTF. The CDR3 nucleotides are TGTGCCAGTAGTACCCGGGGGGGGACCGGGTATGGCTACACCTTC.